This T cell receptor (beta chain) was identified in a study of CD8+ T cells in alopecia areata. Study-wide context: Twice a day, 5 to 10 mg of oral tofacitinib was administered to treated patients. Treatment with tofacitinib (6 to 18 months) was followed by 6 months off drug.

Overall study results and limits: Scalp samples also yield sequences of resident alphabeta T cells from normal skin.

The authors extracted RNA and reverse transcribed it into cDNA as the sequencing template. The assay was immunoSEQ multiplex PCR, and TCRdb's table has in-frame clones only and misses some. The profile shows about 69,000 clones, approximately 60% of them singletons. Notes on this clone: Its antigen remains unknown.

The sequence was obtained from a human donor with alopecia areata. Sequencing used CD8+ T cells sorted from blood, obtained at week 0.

CDR3 bases: TGTGCCTGGAACGAAGGGACTAGCGGGTACACAGATACGCAGTATTTT. Amino acid sequence: CAWNEGTSGYTDTQYF. The chain couples TRBV30 to TRBJ2-3, with TRBD2 matching over 12 bases. The CDR3 is 16 amino acids. Germline assignment: CDR1 GTSNPN and CDR2 SVGIG (reference sequence). Trimming removed 4 bases from V and 2 bases from J; junction bases left unmatched: 7.